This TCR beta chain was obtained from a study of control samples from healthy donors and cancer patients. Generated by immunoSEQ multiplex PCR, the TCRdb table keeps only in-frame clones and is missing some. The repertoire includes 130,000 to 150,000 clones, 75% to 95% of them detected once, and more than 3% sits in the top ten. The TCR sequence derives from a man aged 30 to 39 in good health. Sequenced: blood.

The CDR3 sequence is CASSLDGNYGYTF. The CDR3 DNA is TGTGCCAGTAGTCTCGACGGGAACTATGGCTACACCTTC. This rearrangement joins TRBV19 to TRBJ1-2; D uncertain. Germline assignment: CDR1 LNHDA and CDR2 SQIVND (reference sequence). This CDR3 spans 13 amino acids. V was trimmed by 5 bases and J by 2 bases, leaving 9 bases between them.